The 2 T cell receptor beta chains below were found in one sample sequenced in a study of cytomegalovirus exposure and HLA in healthy donors. In the PCR, 60 Vbeta and 13 Jbeta primers were used. Sequencing was performed with immunoSEQ multiplex PCR; in TCRdb, only in-frame clones are kept and a portion is missing. The sample includes about 260,000 clones, about four fifths of them seen just once. The sequenced sample was PBMCs. The receptors come from a woman in her thirties or forties in good health and CMV-seropositive.

This clone was observed a few times. The chain employs TRBV13 and TRBJ2-2; 14 bases line up with TRBD2. CDR3 size: 17 residues. The V and J ends lost 4 bases and 3 bases, in that order; junction bases with no gene match: 4. CDR1 and CDR2 from the germline V gene are PRHDT and FYEKMQ (reference sequence). The CDR3: CASSSKGLAGDTGELFF. CDR3 bases: TGTGCCAGCAGCTCAAAGGGACTAGCGGGAGACACCGGGGAGCTGTTTTTT.

This clone came up once. The chain recombines TRBV9 with TRBJ2-7; 7 positions agree with TRBD1. CDR3 size: 14 residues. Germline-derived CDR1 and CDR2 are SGDLS and YYNGEE. With V trimmed by 4 bases and J by 2 bases, 6 bases remained unmatched. The CDR3 here is CASSPPDRPYEQYF. The DNA for the CDR3 is TGTGCCAGCAGCCCCCCGGACAGGCCCTACGAGCAGTACTTC.